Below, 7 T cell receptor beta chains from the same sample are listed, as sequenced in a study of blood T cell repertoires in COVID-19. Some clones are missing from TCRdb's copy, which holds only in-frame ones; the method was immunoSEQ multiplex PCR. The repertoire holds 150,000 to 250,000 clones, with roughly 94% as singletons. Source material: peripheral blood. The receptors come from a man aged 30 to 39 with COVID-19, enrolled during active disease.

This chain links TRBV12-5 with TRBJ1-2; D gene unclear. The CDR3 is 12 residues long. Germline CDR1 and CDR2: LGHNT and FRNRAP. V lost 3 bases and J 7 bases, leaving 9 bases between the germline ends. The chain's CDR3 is CASGFTRGGYTF. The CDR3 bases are TGTGCTAGTGGTTTTACACGCGGTGGCTACACCTTC.

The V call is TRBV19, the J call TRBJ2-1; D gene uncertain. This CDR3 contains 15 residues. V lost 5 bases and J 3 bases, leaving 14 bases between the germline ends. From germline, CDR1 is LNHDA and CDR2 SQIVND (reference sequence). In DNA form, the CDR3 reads TGTGCCAGTAGTTCACCCTTTAGCCTCTACAATGAGCAGTTCTTC. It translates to CASSSPFSLYNEQFF. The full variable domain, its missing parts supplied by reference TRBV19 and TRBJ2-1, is DGGITQSPKYLFRKEGQNVTLSCEQNLNHDAMYWYRQDPGQGLRLIYYSQIVNDFQKGDIAEGYSVSREKKESFPLTVTSAQKNPTAFYLCASSSPFSLYNEQFFGPGTRLTVL.

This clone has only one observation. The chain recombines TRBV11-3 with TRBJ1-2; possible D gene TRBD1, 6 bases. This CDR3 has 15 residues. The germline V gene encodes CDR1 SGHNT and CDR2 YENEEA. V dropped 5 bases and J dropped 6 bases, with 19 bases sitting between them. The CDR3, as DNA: TGTGCCAGCAGCCGACAGGCTCGGGGGGGGGATGGCTACACCTTC. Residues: CASSRQARGGDGYTF.

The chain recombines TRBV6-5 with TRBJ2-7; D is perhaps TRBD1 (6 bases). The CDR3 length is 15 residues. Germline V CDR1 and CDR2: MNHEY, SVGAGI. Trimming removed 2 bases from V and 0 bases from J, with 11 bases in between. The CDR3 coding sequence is TGTGCCAGCAGTTACGTAGACAGGACCTCCTACGAGCAGTACTTC. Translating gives CASSYVDRTSYEQYF.

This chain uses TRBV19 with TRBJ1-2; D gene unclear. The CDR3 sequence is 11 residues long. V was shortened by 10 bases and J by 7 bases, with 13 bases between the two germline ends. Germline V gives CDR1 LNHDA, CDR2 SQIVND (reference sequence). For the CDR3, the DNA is TGTGCCACCCGGAGGGCGGGTGGCTACACCTTC. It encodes CATRRAGGYTF.

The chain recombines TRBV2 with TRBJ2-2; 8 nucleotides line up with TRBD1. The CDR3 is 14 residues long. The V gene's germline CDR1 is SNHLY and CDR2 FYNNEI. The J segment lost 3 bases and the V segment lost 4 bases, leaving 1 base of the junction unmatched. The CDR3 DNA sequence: TGTGCCAGCAGTGTACAGGGGGACACCGGGGAGCTGTTTTTT. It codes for CASSVQGDTGELFF.

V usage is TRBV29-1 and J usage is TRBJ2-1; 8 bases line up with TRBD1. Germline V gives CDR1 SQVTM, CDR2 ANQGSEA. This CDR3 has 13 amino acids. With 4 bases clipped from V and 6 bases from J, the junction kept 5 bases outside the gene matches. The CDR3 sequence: CSVAPDRGNEQFF. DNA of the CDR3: TGCAGCGTTGCCCCCGACAGGGGCAATGAGCAGTTCTTC.